The clone carrying this T cell receptor (beta chain) was counted a single time. Its specificity is unknown. CDR3 length equals 17 residues. Germline assignment: CDR1 SGHAT and CDR2 FQDESV (reference sequence). V was clipped by 1 base and J by 8 bases, with 21 bases between them. The sample belongs to a study of long-term antiretroviral therapy in people with HIV. Study-level points and caveats: Once patients were on ART, diversity went higher but still fell short of transplant donor controls. Those clones which expanded before ART made up the dominant part of the repertoire at all time points.

At the survey level, the v3.0 immunoSEQ assay was run. Generated by immunoSEQ multiplex PCR, the TCRdb table keeps only in-frame clones and is missing some. The table includes fewer than 25,000 clones, 95% detected once. Every participant with HIV received treatment in the United States. This specimen was unsorted PBMCs, taken about 4.7 years after starting antiretroviral therapy. The chain uses TRBV11-1 and TRBJ2-1; D is unresolved. The origin of this receptor is a woman in her 50s with HIV. The CDR3 here is CASSLGLDPLFAHEQFF. CDR3 DNA sequence: TGTGCCAGCAGCTTAGGGTTGGACCCCCTCTTCGCACATGAGCAGTTCTTC.